This is a list of T cell receptor beta chains from one sample in a study of OX40 agonist ivuxolimab in advanced cancers. The method was immunoSEQ multiplex PCR; TCRdb's version includes in-frame clones alone and lacks a portion of them. Among roughly 77,000 clones listed, around nine tenths were seen once. The sequencing used CD4+ or CD8+ T cells sorted from blood, collected in a trial of the OX40 agonist ivuxolimab. The receptors stem from an adult with an advanced solid tumor such as melanoma, head and neck, liver or kidney cancer. CDR3s include the opening cysteine and the closing phenylalanine or tryptophan. D genes are given only for firm matches. Only part of the rows carry a size: once, few, many, or a class if the clone is expanded.

V	J	size	D	CDR3	DNA
TRBV4-1	TRBJ2-7	-	-	CASSPQEAYEQYF	TGCGCCAGCAGCCCCCAGGAGGCCTACGAGCAGTACTTC
TRBV5-1	TRBJ2-7	-	TRBD2	CASSPTSGGNYEQYF	TGCGCCAGCAGTCCGACTTCGGGGGGGAACTACGAGCAGTACTTC
TRBV29-1	TRBJ2-7	-	TRBD1	CSASGQGVEQYF	TGCAGCGCAAGCGGACAGGGGGTCGAGCAGTACTTC
TRBV10-1	TRBJ1-2	-	-	CASSDRGDYGYTF	TGCGCCAGCAGTGACAGGGGCGACTATGGCTACACCTTC
TRBV6-5	TRBJ2-1	-	-	CASSYQATSYNEQFF	TGTGCCAGCAGTTATCAGGCGACTAGCTACAATGAGCAGTTCTTC
TRBV6-5	TRBJ2-7	-	-	CASSRDNYEQYF	TGTGCCAGCAGTCGGGACAACTACGAGCAGTACTTC
TRBV11-3	TRBJ2-1	-	-	CASSLDRRGGYNEQFF	TGTGCCAGCAGCTTAGATAGGAGGGGGGGTTACAATGAGCAGTTCTTC
TRBV29-1	TRBJ2-3	-	TRBD2	CSVGDERGDF	TGCAGCGTTGGGGACGAACGGGGGGATTTT
TRBV7-8	TRBJ2-1	-	-	CASSSVSGSSYNEQFF	TGTGCCAGCAGCTCCGTTAGCGGAAGCTCCTACAATGAGCAGTTCTTC
TRBV30	TRBJ2-1	-	TRBD2	CAWTSGGPEQFF	TGTGCCTGGACCAGCGGGGGGCCAGAGCAGTTCTTC
TRBV25-1	TRBJ2-7	-	TRBD1	CATSQAGGNEQYF	TGTGCCACCTCCCAGGCAGGGGGCAACGAGCAGTACTTC
TRBV7-6	TRBJ2-2	-	-	CASEHSPSTGELFF	TGTGCCAGCGAGCACAGCCCCTCCACCGGGGAGCTGTTTTTT
TRBV6-5	TRBJ2-7	once	-	CASSKQPLAPYEQYF	TGTGCCAGCAGCAAACAACCATTAGCACCCTACGAGCAGTACTTC
TRBV7-7	TRBJ2-7	-	TRBD1	CASSLGTGSYEQYF	TGTGCTAGCAGCTTAGGGACAGGCTCCTACGAGCAGTACTTC
TRBV6-5	TRBJ2-5	-	-	CASSADGAAQETQYF	TGTGCCAGCAGTGCCGACGGGGCGGCCCAAGAGACCCAGTACTTC
TRBV7-9	TRBJ1-1	once	-	CASSLRENTEAFF	TGTGCCAGCAGCTTACGGGAGAACACTGAAGCTTTCTTT
TRBV5-4	TRBJ1-1	few	-	CASSLGSPMNTEAFF	TGTGCCAGCAGCTTGGGCAGTCCTATGAACACTGAAGCTTTCTTT
TRBV14	TRBJ2-5	-	-	CASSQGIGRTQYF	TGTGCCAGCAGCCAAGGAATCGGTCGTACCCAGTACTTC
TRBV9	TRBJ2-1	-	-	CASSVRGISYNEQFF	TGTGCCAGCAGCGTCCGGGGGATCTCCTACAATGAGCAGTTCTTC
TRBV28	TRBJ1-5	-	-	CASSLSPIRDGLFQPQHF	TGTGCCAGCAGTTTATCCCCTATTAGGGACGGACTCTTTCAGCCCCAGCATTTT
TRBV2	TRBJ2-5	-	TRBD1	CASSKTGSPETQYF	TGTGCCAGCAGCAAGACAGGGTCCCCAGAGACCCAGTACTTC
TRBV6-1	TRBJ1-3	-	TRBD1	CASRETGRNTIYF	TGTGCCAGCAGGGAGACAGGGAGAAACACCATATATTTT
TRBV11-1	TRBJ2-7	-	TRBD1	CASSLADRGPIEQYF	TGTGCCAGCAGCTTAGCTGACAGGGGGCCCATCGAGCAGTACTTC
TRBV29-1	TRBJ2-3	-	TRBD1	CSVGQGPDSPTDTQYF	TGCAGCGTCGGACAGGGGCCCGACTCCCCCACAGATACGCAGTATTTT